This T cell receptor (beta chain) came from a study of CD8 T cells in Susac syndrome. RNA amounts of 0.5 to 1 ug underwent reverse transcription with random hexamers. Each CDR3 protein gets one entry after TCRdb re-called the immunoSEQ multiplex PCR reads with MiXCR. Of roughly 180,000 distinct CDR3 sequences in the sample, roughly 95% were seen once. Negative magnetic isolation gave CD8+ and CD4+ cells; FACS enriched CD8+ TEMRA. V was trimmed by 8 bases and J by 3 bases, leaving 8 bases between them. This CDR3 is built from 11 residues. Per germline, CDR1 SGHDN and CDR2 FVKESK. Material for sequencing was CD4+ T cells from PBMCs. The clonotype was recovered from a human donor in good health. This sequence joins TRBV14 and TRBJ2-7; D uncertain. This CDR3 is CASGWSYEQYF. The CDR3 coding sequence is TGTGCCAGCGGATGGAGCTACGAGCAGTACTTC.